This T cell receptor (beta chain) derives from a study of beta chain features in type 1 diabetes. At the level of the study: Age, gender, cell numbers and subset yield matched between patients and controls. Examination spanned about 110 million sorted cells from all samples.

Expressed TCRB transcripts were sequenced because the isolated RNA had all been reverse transcribed beforehand. Clones were sequenced by immunoSEQ multiplex PCR, and TCRdb holds only the in-frame ones, with some missing. This sample yields about 230,000 clones, of which around 10% are seen a single time; around 0.037% belongs to the top ten. Study results and caveats: Shorter TCRB CDR3s, moderately but significantly so, marked every one of the four CD4+ subsets in Type 1 diabetes patients.

This clone has only a few counts. Its target is unknown. V was shortened by 1 base and J by 0 bases, with 16 bases between the two germline ends. This CDR3 region has 16 residues. Germline assignment: CDR1 GTSNPN and CDR2 SVGIG (reference sequence). Sequenced: naive CD4+ T cells from blood. This receptor was obtained from a woman in her late teens or twenties in good health. The chain carries TRBV30 and TRBJ2-7; possibly TRBD2 for D (6 bases). The CDR3: CAWSAGTSASSYEQYF. CDR3 bases: TGTGCCTGGAGTGCCGGGACTTCCGCATCCTCCTACGAGCAGTACTTC.